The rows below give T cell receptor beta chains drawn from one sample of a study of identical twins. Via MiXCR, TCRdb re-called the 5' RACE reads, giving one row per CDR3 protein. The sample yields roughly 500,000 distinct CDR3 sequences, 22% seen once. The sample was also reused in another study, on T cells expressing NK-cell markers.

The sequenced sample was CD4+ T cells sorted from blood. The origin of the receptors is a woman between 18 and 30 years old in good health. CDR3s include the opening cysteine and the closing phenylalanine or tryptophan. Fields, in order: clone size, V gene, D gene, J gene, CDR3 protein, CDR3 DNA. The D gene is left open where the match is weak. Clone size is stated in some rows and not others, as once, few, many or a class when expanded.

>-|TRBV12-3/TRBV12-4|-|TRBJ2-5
CASSWNYPQETQYF
TGTGCCAGCAGTTGGAACTACCCGCAAGAGACCCAGTACTTC
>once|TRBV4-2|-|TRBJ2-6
CASSHLTPGLFSGANVLTF
TGTGCCAGCAGCCATTTAACTCCGGGACTCTTCTCTGGGGCCAACGTCCTGACTTTC
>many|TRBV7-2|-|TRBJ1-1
CASSLEGGRTEAFF
TGTGCCAGCAGCTTAGAAGGGGGAAGGACTGAAGCTTTCTTT
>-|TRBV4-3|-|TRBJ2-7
CASSQDQTDSYEQYF
TGCGCCAGCAGCCAGGACCAGACGGATAGCTACGAGCAGTACTTC
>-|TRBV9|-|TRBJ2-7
CASSVGDWGKGPYEQYF
TGTGCCAGCAGCGTAGGGGATTGGGGCAAAGGACCCTACGAGCAGTACTTC
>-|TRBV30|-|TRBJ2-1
CAWSFTLSQQFF
TGTGCCTGGAGTTTCACACTATCCCAGCAGTTCTTC
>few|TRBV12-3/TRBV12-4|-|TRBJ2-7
CASKVQGSSYEQYF
TGTGCCAGCAAGGTTCAGGGAAGCTCCTACGAGCAGTACTTC
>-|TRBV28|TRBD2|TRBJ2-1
CASSRGTSHPYNEQFF
TGTGCCAGCAGTCGTGGGACTAGCCACCCCTACAATGAGCAGTTCTTC
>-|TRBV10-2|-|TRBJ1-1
CASSEDRRGTEAFF
TGCGCCAGCAGTGAAGACAGACGAGGGACTGAAGCTTTCTTT
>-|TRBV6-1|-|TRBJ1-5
CASKGYGAPQHF
TGTGCCAGCAAGGGTTACGGAGCGCCCCAGCATTTT
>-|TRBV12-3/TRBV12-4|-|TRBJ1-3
CASSLSTAGNTIYF
TGTGCCAGCAGTTTAAGTACAGCCGGAAACACCATATATTTT
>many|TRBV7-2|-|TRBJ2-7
CASSPPSGSWGEQYF
TGTGCCAGCAGCCCCCCGAGTGGGAGTTGGGGTGAGCAGTACTTC
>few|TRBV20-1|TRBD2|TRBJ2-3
CSAPGLAQDTQYF
TGCAGTGCGCCGGGACTAGCCCAAGATACGCAGTATTTT
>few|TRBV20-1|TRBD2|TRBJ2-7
CSASRREARTYEQYF
TGCAGTGCTAGCAGACGGGAGGCTAGGACCTACGAGCAGTACTTC
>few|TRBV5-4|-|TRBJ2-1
CASSSAGASSYNEQFF
TGTGCCAGCAGCTCTGCGGGGGCCAGCTCCTACAATGAGCAGTTCTTC
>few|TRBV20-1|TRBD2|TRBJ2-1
CSVRTGTTYNEQFF
TGCAGTGTCCGGACCGGGACTACCTACAATGAGCAGTTCTTC
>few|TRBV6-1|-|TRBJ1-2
CASNAGRGKGNYGYTF
TGTGCCAGCAACGCGGGCAGGGGAAAGGGAAACTATGGCTACACCTTC
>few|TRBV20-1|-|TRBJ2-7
CSAPRPGHEYEQYF
TGCAGTGCTCCGCGGCCGGGACATGAATACGAGCAGTACTTC
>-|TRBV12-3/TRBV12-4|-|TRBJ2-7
CASSLGGGVQYF
TGTGCCAGCAGTTTAGGGGGTGGGGTGCAGTACTTC
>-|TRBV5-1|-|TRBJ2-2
CASSFLKSTGELFF
TGCGCCAGCAGCTTTTTAAAGAGCACCGGGGAGCTGTTTTTT
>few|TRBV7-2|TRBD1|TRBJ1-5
CASSTRTGENQPQHF
TGTGCCAGCAGCACCCGGACAGGGGAGAATCAGCCCCAGCATTTT
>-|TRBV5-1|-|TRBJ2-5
CASSFAATQETQYF
TGCGCCAGCAGCTTTGCAGCGACCCAAGAGACCCAGTACTTC
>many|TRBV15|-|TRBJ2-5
CATSRSGEVRETQYF
TGTGCCACCAGCAGGTCAGGGGAAGTTCGGGAGACCCAGTACTTC
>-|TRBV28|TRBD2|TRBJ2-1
CASSIGTSAYNEQFF
TGTGCCAGCAGTATCGGGACTAGCGCCTACAATGAGCAGTTCTTC
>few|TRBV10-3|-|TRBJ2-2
CAISGEANTGELFF
TGTGCCATCAGTGGGGAGGCGAACACCGGGGAGCTGTTTTTT
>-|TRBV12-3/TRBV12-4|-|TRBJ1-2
CASSFRVGYGYTF
TGTGCCAGCAGTTTTAGGGTCGGCTATGGCTACACCTTC
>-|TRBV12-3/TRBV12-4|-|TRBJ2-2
CASTRFPPLGGGTGELFF
TGTGCCAGCACAAGATTCCCCCCTTTAGGGGGTGGAACCGGGGAGCTGTTTTTT
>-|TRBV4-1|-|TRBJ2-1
CASSQVGGNEQFF
TGCGCCAGCAGCCAGGTGGGGGGAAACGAGCAGTTCTTC
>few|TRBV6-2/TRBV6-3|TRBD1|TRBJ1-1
CASRSTGGVTEAFF
TGTGCCAGCAGATCCACAGGGGGCGTAACTGAAGCTTTCTTT
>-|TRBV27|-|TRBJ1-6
CASSRRDRSNSPLHF
TGTGCCAGCAGTCGCCGCGACAGGAGTAATTCACCCCTCCACTTT
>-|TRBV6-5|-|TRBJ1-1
CASSYVRGNTEAFF
TGTGCCAGCAGTTACGTGAGGGGGAACACTGAAGCTTTCTTT
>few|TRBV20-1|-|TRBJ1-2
CSARNESNYGYTF
TGCAGTGCTAGAAATGAATCTAACTATGGCTACACCTTC
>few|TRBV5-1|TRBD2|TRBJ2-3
CASSLQSGGLTDTQYF
TGCGCCAGCAGCTTGCAAAGCGGGGGCCTCACAGATACGCAGTATTTT
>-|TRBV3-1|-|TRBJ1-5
CASSQDAGRVGSNQPQHF
TGTGCCAGCAGCCAAGATGCGGGCAGGGTAGGTAGCAATCAGCCCCAGCATTTT
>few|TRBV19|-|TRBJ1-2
CASSPRQRLYGYTF
TGTGCCAGTAGTCCTCGACAGCGACTCTATGGCTACACCTTC
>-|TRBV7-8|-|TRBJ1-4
CASSLARGMHEKLFF
TGTGCCAGCAGCTTAGCTCGGGGGATGCATGAAAAACTGTTTTTT
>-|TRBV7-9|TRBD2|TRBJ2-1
CASSLRLAGWDEQFF
TGTGCCAGCAGCTTACGTCTAGCGGGATGGGATGAGCAGTTCTTC
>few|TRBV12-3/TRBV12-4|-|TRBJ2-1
CASSLSLRTYNEQFF
TGTGCCAGCAGCCTTTCACTCCGAACGTACAATGAGCAGTTCTTC
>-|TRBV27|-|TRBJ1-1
CASSPTMMNTEAFF
TGTGCCAGCAGCCCAACGATGATGAACACTGAAGCTTTCTTT
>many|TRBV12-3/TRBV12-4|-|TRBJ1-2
CASSLNPSGGYTF
TGTGCCAGCAGTCTGAACCCGAGTGGTGGCTACACCTTC
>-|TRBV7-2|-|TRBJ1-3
CASSLAPGVGNTIYF
TGTGCCAGCAGCTTAGCGCCCGGGGTTGGAAACACCATATATTTT
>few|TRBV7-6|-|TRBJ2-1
CASSLTYYNEQFF
TGTGCCAGCAGCCTGACATATTACAATGAGCAGTTCTTC
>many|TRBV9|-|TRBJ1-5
CASSEGSNQPQHF
TGTGCCAGCAGTGAGGGGAGCAATCAGCCCCAGCATTTT
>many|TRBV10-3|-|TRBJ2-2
CAISVGDSGELFF
TGTGCCATCAGTGTGGGGGATTCCGGGGAGCTGTTTTTT
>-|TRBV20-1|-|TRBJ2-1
CSARAGLGTFF
TGCAGTGCTAGAGCGGGGTTGGGGACGTTCTTC
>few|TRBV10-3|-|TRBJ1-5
CAISESSRQPQHF
TGTGCCATCAGTGAGTCGTCTCGGCAGCCCCAGCATTTT
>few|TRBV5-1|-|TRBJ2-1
CASSPVGTTYNEQFF
TGCGCCAGCAGCCCCGTCGGGACGACCTACAATGAGCAGTTCTTC
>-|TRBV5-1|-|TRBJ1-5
CASSLGGTSNQPQHF
TGCGCCAGCAGCTTGGGGGGGACCTCGAATCAGCCCCAGCATTTT
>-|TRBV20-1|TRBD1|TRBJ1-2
CSAREGLTGGYGYTF
TGCAGTGCTAGAGAGGGGTTGACAGGGGGCTATGGCTACACCTTC
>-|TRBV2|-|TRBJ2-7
CASRQHRESFHEQYF
TGTGCCAGCAGGCAGCACAGGGAATCGTTCCACGAGCAGTACTTC